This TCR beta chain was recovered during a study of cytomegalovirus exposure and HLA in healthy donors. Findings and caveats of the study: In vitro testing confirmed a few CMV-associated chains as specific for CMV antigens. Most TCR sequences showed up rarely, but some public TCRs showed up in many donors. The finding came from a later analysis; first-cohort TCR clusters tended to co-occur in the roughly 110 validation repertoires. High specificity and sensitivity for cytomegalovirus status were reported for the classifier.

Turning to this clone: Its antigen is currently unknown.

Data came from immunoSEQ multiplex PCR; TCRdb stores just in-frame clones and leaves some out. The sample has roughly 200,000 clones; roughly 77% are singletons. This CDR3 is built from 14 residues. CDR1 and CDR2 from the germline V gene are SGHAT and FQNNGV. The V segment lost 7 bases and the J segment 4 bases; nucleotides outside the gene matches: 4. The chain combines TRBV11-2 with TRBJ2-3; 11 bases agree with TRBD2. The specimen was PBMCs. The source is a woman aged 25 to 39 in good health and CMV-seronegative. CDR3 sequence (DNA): TGTGCCAGCACCATAGCGGGAGGGGCAGATACGCAGTATTTT. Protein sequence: CASTIAGGADTQYF.